These T cell receptor beta chains were read from a single sample in a study of blood T cell repertoires in COVID-19. The protocol was immunoSEQ multiplex PCR, while the TCRdb copy is restricted to in-frame clones and leaves out a portion. Among around 140,000 clones, roughly 91% were seen once, and the ten largest hold around 3.2%. Sample: peripheral blood. The receptor set was obtained from a man aged 55 to 70 with active or convalescent COVID-19. The CDR3 runs from the conserved cysteine through the conserved F or W. D genes are given only for firm matches. Size values are once, few and many counts, or a class for expanded clones, and some rows have none.

CDR3 protein: CASSVTSGGSETQYF; CDR3 DNA: TGTGCCAGCAGCGTGACTTCGGGAGGGAGCGAGACCCAGTACTTC; J gene: TRBJ2-5; clone size: .; CDR3 length: 15; V gene: TRBV9; D gene: TRBD2
CDR3 protein: CASSGRQAASTEAFF; CDR3 DNA: TGCGCCAGCAGCGGGAGACAGGCTGCCTCCACTGAAGCTTTCTTT; J gene: TRBJ1-1; clone size: .; CDR3 length: 15; V gene: TRBV5-1; D gene: .
CDR3 protein: CASSYGDRVTQETQYF; CDR3 DNA: TGTGCCAGCAGTTACGGGGACAGGGTGACCCAAGAGACCCAGTACTTC; J gene: TRBJ2-5; clone size: .; CDR3 length: 16; V gene: TRBV6-2/TRBV6-3; D gene: TRBD1
CDR3 protein: CASSLGVGHGELFF; CDR3 DNA: TGTGCCAGCTCGTTGGGGGTGGGACACGGGGAGCTGTTTTTT; J gene: TRBJ2-2; clone size: .; CDR3 length: 14; V gene: TRBV27; D gene: .
CDR3 protein: CASSSPTDSYNSPLHF; CDR3 DNA: TGTGCCAGCAGTTCCCCGACAGACTCATATAATTCACCCCTCCACTTT; J gene: TRBJ1-6; clone size: .; CDR3 length: 16; V gene: TRBV28; D gene: .
CDR3 protein: CASSTRTGDGYTF; CDR3 DNA: TGTGCCAGCAGCACTCGGACAGGGGATGGCTACACCTTC; J gene: TRBJ1-2; clone size: once; CDR3 length: 13; V gene: TRBV21-1; D gene: .
CDR3 protein: CASSTILTGEDQPQHF; CDR3 DNA: TGTGCCAGTAGTACGATCCTCACAGGGGAGGACCAGCCCCAGCATTTT; J gene: TRBJ1-5; clone size: once; CDR3 length: 16; V gene: TRBV19; D gene: TRBD1
CDR3 protein: CASSQDSLAFRTDTQYF; CDR3 DNA: TGTGCCAGCAGCCAAGACTCGCTAGCCTTTAGGACAGATACGCAGTATTTT; J gene: TRBJ2-3; clone size: .; CDR3 length: 17; V gene: TRBV14; D gene: .
CDR3 protein: CASSLPGTSGHNEQFF; CDR3 DNA: TGCGCCAGCAGCTTGCCCGGGACTAGCGGACACAATGAGCAGTTCTTC; J gene: TRBJ2-1; clone size: .; CDR3 length: 16; V gene: TRBV5-1; D gene: TRBD2
CDR3 protein: CATSDPSGYSYNEQFF; CDR3 DNA: TGTGCCACCAGTGACCCTAGCGGATACTCCTACAATGAGCAGTTCTTC; J gene: TRBJ2-1; clone size: .; CDR3 length: 16; V gene: TRBV24-1; D gene: TRBD2
CDR3 protein: CASSFRGLEDYGYTF; CDR3 DNA: TGTGCCAGCAGCTTTCGGGGGTTAGAAGACTATGGCTACACCTTC; J gene: TRBJ1-2; clone size: .; CDR3 length: 15; V gene: TRBV14; D gene: .
CDR3 protein: CASSLEGTSGGEQYF; CDR3 DNA: TGCGCCAGCAGCTTGGAGGGGACTAGCGGGGGCGAGCAGTACTTC; J gene: TRBJ2-7; clone size: .; CDR3 length: 15; V gene: TRBV5-1; D gene: TRBD2
CDR3 protein: CASSPGGLSDTQYF; CDR3 DNA: TGTGCCAGCAGTCCGGGGGGCCTTTCAGATACGCAGTATTTT; J gene: TRBJ2-3; clone size: .; CDR3 length: 14; V gene: TRBV11-3; D gene: .
CDR3 protein: CASRPVDRPEYGYTF; CDR3 DNA: TGTGCCAGCAGGCCCGTGGACAGACCTGAGTATGGCTACACCTTC; J gene: TRBJ1-2; clone size: .; CDR3 length: 15; V gene: TRBV28; D gene: .